The 22 T cell receptor beta chains listed next were all sequenced from one sample in a study of blood T cell repertoires in COVID-19. Generated by immunoSEQ multiplex PCR, the TCRdb table keeps only in-frame clones and is missing some. The sample contains approximately 69,000 clones, 90% of which appear only once. The specimen sequenced was peripheral blood. All receptors come from a man in his fifties or sixties with acute or convalescent COVID-19.

This sequence joins TRBV5-6 and TRBJ1-3, with D perhaps matching TRBD1 (6 bases). Germline lookup yields CDR1 SGHDT and CDR2 YYEEEE. This CDR3 region has 15 residues. Trimming took off 5 bases at V and 4 bases at J, with 16 bases between the two ends. The CDR3 DNA reads as TGTGCCAGCAGTCGGTTAGGGGGATCCGGAAACACCATATATTTT. Translation: CASSRLGGSGNTIYF. The whole variable domain, remainder taken from reference TRBV5-6 and TRBJ1-3, is DAGVTQSPTHLIKTRGQQVTLRCSPKSGHDTVSWYQQALGQGPQFIFQYYEEEERQRGNFPDRFSGHQFPNYSSELNVNALLLGDSALYLCASSRLGGSGNTIYFGEGSWLTVV.

This chain joins TRBV6-5 and TRBJ2-5; 9 bases line up with TRBD1. This CDR3 has 13 amino acids. Germline V gene lookup returns CDR1 MNHEY and CDR2 SVGAGI. V lost 7 bases, J lost 5 bases, and 5 bases stayed unmatched. The CDR3 protein is CASTTGGWETQYF. The CDR3 DNA sequence: TGTGCCAGCACTACAGGGGGCTGGGAGACCCAGTACTTC.

Here the CDR3 DNA reads TGTGCCAGCAGCTCAGGATCGTCTGGAAACACCATATATTTT. Its translation is CASSSGSSGNTIYF. The chain links TRBV7-6 to TRBJ1-3, with D uncertain. Trimming pared 4 bases from V and 1 base from J, leaving 8 bases between. Germline assignment: CDR1 SGHVS and CDR2 FNYEAQ. This CDR3 spans 14 amino acids.

The J gene is TRBJ2-2, the V gene TRBV2; 8 nucleotides line up with TRBD1. This CDR3 is 15 amino acids long. J lost 5 bases, V lost 6 bases, and 8 bases had no gene match. Germline V gene lookup returns CDR1 SNHLY and CDR2 FYNNEI. The chain's CDR3 is CASSPDRVWTGELFF. The CDR3 DNA is TGTGCCAGCAGCCCGGACAGGGTTTGGACCGGGGAGCTGTTTTTT.

This clone occurred once. The chain carries TRBV5-1 and TRBJ1-3; TRBD1 is a possible D gene (6 bases). Trimming removed 0 bases from V and 4 bases from J, with 8 bases in between. Germline V lookup: CDR1 SGHRS, CDR2 YFSETQ. The CDR3 contains 14 residues. DNA of the CDR3: TGCGCCAGCAGCTTGGGGACAGACGGAAACACCATATATTTT. Protein sequence: CASSLGTDGNTIYF.

The chain recombines TRBV4-1 with TRBJ2-1, with D perhaps matching TRBD2 (5 bases). V was pared by 4 bases and J by 8 bases, with 18 bases between. The CDR3 totals 15 residues. CDR1 and CDR2 (germline): MGHRA, YSYEKL. The CDR3 DNA sequence: TGCGCCAGCAGCCCTCTCGGGCCTGCGGAGGATGAGCAGTTCTTC. Protein: CASSPLGPAEDEQFF.

This clone is medium-sized by share. This chain joins TRBV7-9 and TRBJ2-5; 10 bases agree with TRBD1. J was trimmed by 2 bases and V by 5 bases; bases with no gene match: 14. The germline V gene has CDR1 SEHNR and CDR2 FQNEAQ (reference sequence). This CDR3 is built from 18 residues. The CDR3 DNA follows: TGTGCCAGCAGCCTTCCATCCCCGGGACAGGGGTTACAAGAGACCCAGTACTTC. Its protein is CASSLPSPGQGLQETQYF.

V gene TRBV19 combines with J gene TRBJ1-1; 7 bases are shared with TRBD1. Germline V gene data show CDR1 as LNHDA and CDR2 as SQIVND (reference sequence). The ends lost 7 bases at V and 5 bases at J; junction bases unmatched: 13. The CDR3 loop spans 15 amino acids. CDR3 DNA: TGTGCCAGTAACAGGGGAGCGTCCGGTAGGACTGAAGCTTTCTTT. It is translated as CASNRGASGRTEAFF.

The V and J genes are TRBV25-1 and TRBJ2-3, with 7 nucleotides matching TRBD2. The CDR3 covers 15 residues. V shed 1 base, J shed 4 bases, and the junction held 5 bases outside the gene matches. Germline V gene lookup returns CDR1 MGHDK and CDR2 SYGVNS. Written as DNA, the CDR3 is TGTGCCAGCAGTGAATGGGGGGGTTTGGCAGATACGCAGTATTTT. This codes for CASSEWGGLADTQYF.

This clone was observed a few times. The chain has TRBV6-6 and TRBJ2-1; 8 nucleotides align to TRBD2. V trimming: 5 bases; J trimming: 0 bases; junction bases outside the gene matches: 9. The CDR3 loop spans 17 amino acids. Germline CDR1 reads MNHNY; CDR2 reads SVGAGI (reference sequence). CDR3 region: CASSPTGLAGSYNEQFF. The CDR3 coding sequence is TGTGCCAGCAGTCCCACAGGGCTAGCGGGCTCCTACAATGAGCAGTTCTTC.

This rearrangement joins TRBV2 to TRBJ2-2, with D unresolved. The CDR3 loop spans 15 amino acids. The V and J ends lost 7 bases and 2 bases respectively, with 14 bases between them. In germline, CDR1 is SNHLY, CDR2 FYNNEI. The CDR3 sequence: CASISFRLNTGELFF. CDR3 nucleotide sequence: TGTGCCAGCATCTCCTTCCGTCTAAACACCGGGGAGCTGTTTTTT. Full variable domain (outside the CDR3, taken from reference TRBV2 and TRBJ2-2): EPEVTQTPSHQVTQMGQEVILRCVPISNHLYFYWYRQILGQKVEFLVSFYNNEISEKSEIFDDQFSVERPDGSNFTLKIRSTKLEDSAMYFCASISFRLNTGELFFGEGSRLTVL.

The chain carries TRBV5-1 and TRBJ2-2; weak D call: TRBD2 (5 bases). This CDR3 spans 14 amino acids. V was shortened by 0 bases and J by 5 bases, with 8 bases between the two germline ends. Looked up from germline, CDR1 is SGHRS and CDR2 is YFSETQ. The CDR3 region is CASSLAPGTGELFF. CDR3 DNA: TGCGCCAGCAGCTTGGCTCCGGGAACCGGGGAGCTGTTTTTT. The full variable domain, its missing parts supplied by reference TRBV5-1 and TRBJ2-2, is KAGVTQTPRYLIKTRGQQVTLSCSPISGHRSVSWYQQTPGQGLQFLFEYFSETQRNKGNFPGRFSGRQFSNSRSEMNVSTLELGDSALYLCASSLAPGTGELFFGEGSRLTVL.

This clone was found once. J is TRBJ2-1 and V is TRBV5-1; 8 positions agree with TRBD2. Germline CDR1 and CDR2: SGHRS and YFSETQ. The length of the CDR3 is 13 residues. The junction had 11 bases not matched to a gene; V was cut back by 4 bases and J by 14 bases. This CDR3 is CASSLLSGAVEFF. The CDR3 DNA reads TGCGCCAGCAGCCTCCTTAGCGGGGCCGTGGAGTTCTTC.

This chain links TRBV6-1 with TRBJ2-7; a weak D match, TRBD2 (6 bases). Trimming left V 2 bases short and J 2 bases short, with 19 bases between. Germline-derived CDR1 and CDR2 are MNHNS and SASEGT. The CDR3 has 17 residues. The CDR3 DNA is TGTGCCAGCAGTGAAAGGAGTTGGCGGGGACGTACCTACGAGCAGTACTTC. This translates into CASSERSWRGRTYEQYF.

J is TRBJ2-7 and V is TRBV6-5; 7 bases are shared with TRBD2. J gave up 5 bases and V 7 bases, and 8 bases lay outside the gene matches. Per germline, CDR1 MNHEY and CDR2 SVGAGI. This CDR3 is built from 13 residues. The CDR3 loop reads CASKRGGAHEQYF. The CDR3 DNA sequence: TGTGCCAGCAAACGCGGGGGTGCCCACGAGCAGTACTTC.

The gene calls are TRBV7-2 and TRBJ1-5; D is unresolved. The CDR3 is 15 amino acids. V was cut by 2 bases and J by 0 bases, with 8 bases left in between. Germline V gene sequence: CDR1 SGHTA, CDR2 FQGNSA. The CDR3 sequence: CASSLLSSSNQPQHF. CDR3 nucleotides: TGTGCCAGCAGCTTATTATCGAGTAGCAATCAGCCCCAGCATTTT.

The chain uses TRBV18 and TRBJ1-5; 7 nucleotides align to TRBD1. The V and J ends lost 6 bases and 0 bases, in that order; junction bases with no gene match: 8. CDR1 and CDR2 from the germline V gene are KGHSH and LQKENI. This CDR3 region has 16 residues. CDR3 sequence reads: CASSPGQTLSNQPQHF. Here the CDR3 DNA reads TGTGCCAGCTCCCCGGGACAGACCCTTAGCAATCAGCCCCAGCATTTT.

Only a few counts were recorded for this clone. The CDR3 loop reads CASSLDGTAGAKNIQYF. CDR3 nucleotides: TGTGCCAGCAGCTTAGACGGGACAGCTGGAGCCAAAAACATTCAGTACTTC. V is TRBV7-8 and J is TRBJ2-4; 7 nucleotides agree with TRBD1. The CDR3 is 17 amino acids. V lost 1 base and J lost 0; bases outside the gene matches: 6. The germline gives CDR1 SGHVS, CDR2 FQNEAQ.

The chain uses TRBV2 and TRBJ1-5; TRBD1 matches 7 bases. This CDR3 has 18 residues. The V gene end was trimmed by 4 bases and the J gene end by 0 bases; junction bases not matched to a gene: 12. Germline V gives CDR1 SNHLY, CDR2 FYNNEI. The DNA of the CDR3 is TGTGCCAGCAGTGTTATTACCGGGACAGCTTATAGCAATCAGCCCCAGCATTTT. It specifies CASSVITGTAYSNQPQHF.

J is TRBJ2-3 and V is TRBV2, with TRBD1 as a possible D gene (6 bases). Germline values: CDR1 SNHLY, CDR2 FYNNEI. There are 11 residues in the CDR3. The CDR3 protein is CASALGGTQYF. In DNA, the CDR3 is TGTGCTTCCGCCTTAGGGGGTACGCAGTATTTT. The full variable domain, in which reference TRBV2 and TRBJ2-3 provide the parts outside the CDR3, is EPEVTQTPSHQVTQMGQEVILRCVPISNHLYFYWYRQILGQKVEFLVSFYNNEISEKSEIFDDQFSVERPDGSNFTLKIRSTKLEDSAMYFCASALGGTQYFGPGTRLTVL.

This sequence joins TRBV4-1 and TRBJ2-3; 10 bases match TRBD2. Germline assignment: CDR1 MGHRA and CDR2 YSYEKL. The CDR3 length is 16 residues. With V trimmed by 2 bases and J by 5 bases, 7 bases remained unmatched. The CDR3 spells CASSQPLAGVRDTQYF. The CDR3 DNA is TGCGCCAGCAGCCAACCGCTAGCGGGAGTTCGAGATACGCAGTATTTT.

The gene calls are TRBV30 and TRBJ1-1; D unclear. V dropped 2 bases and J dropped 4 bases, with 17 bases sitting between them. CDR3 length equals 15 residues. Germline V gene data show CDR1 as GTSNPN and CDR2 as SVGIG (reference sequence). CDR3 nucleotide sequence: TGTGCCTGGAGTTACCAGGCGCTGATTGCCACTGAAGCTTTCTTT. Translated: CAWSYQALIATEAFF.